What follows describes a single T cell receptor (beta chain). Its antigen is not identified. The data are from a study of cytomegalovirus exposure and HLA in healthy donors. Study-wide background: Later analysis reported that the approximately 120 validation repertoires shared the platform of the 650 to 700 first-cohort repertoires.

Overall study results and limits: The study recorded over 150 TCR beta chains that were cytomegalovirus-associated.

The method was immunoSEQ multiplex PCR; TCRdb's version includes in-frame clones alone and lacks a portion of them. The table lists approximately 110,000 clones, around 94% of them singletons. The origin of this receptor is a woman under 30 in good health and CMV-seronegative. Input material: PBMCs.

The CDR3 protein is CASSLVGGAINEQFF. CDR3 nucleotide sequence: TGCGCCAGCAGCTTGGTCGGGGGGGCCATAAATGAGCAGTTCTTC. This rearrangement joins TRBV5-1 to TRBJ2-1; 8 bases fit TRBD2. Germline V gives CDR1 SGHRS, CDR2 YFSETQ. The CDR3 length is 15 residues. The V segment lost 0 bases and the J segment 7 bases; nucleotides outside the gene matches: 6.